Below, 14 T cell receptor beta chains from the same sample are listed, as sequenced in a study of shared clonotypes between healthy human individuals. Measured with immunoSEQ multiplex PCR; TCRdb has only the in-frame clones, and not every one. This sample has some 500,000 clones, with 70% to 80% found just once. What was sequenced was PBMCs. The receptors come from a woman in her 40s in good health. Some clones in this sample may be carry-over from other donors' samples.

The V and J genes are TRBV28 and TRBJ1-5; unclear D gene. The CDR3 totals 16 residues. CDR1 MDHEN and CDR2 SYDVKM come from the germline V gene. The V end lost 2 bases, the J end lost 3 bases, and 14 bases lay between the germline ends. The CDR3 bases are TGTGCCAGCAGTTTAATCTCGACGGGTCACAATCAGCCCCAGCATTTT. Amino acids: CASSLISTGHNQPQHF.

In DNA, the CDR3 is TGTGCCAGCAGCCAGAGACTAGCGGGAGGTTTAGATGAGCAGTTCTTC. This translates into CASSQRLAGGLDEQFF. The rearrangement uses TRBV5-4 and TRBJ2-1, with TRBD2 matching 13 bases. The V and J ends lost 4 bases and 8 bases, in that order; junction bases with no gene match: 9. The CDR3 covers 16 residues. CDR1 SGHNT and CDR2 YYREEE come from the germline V gene (reference sequence).

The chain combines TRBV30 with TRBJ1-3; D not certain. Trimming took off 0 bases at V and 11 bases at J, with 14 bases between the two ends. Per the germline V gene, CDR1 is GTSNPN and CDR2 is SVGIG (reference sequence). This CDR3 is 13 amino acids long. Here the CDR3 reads CAWSVGSEYPIYF. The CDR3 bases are TGTGCCTGGAGTGTTGGTTCGGAATACCCCATATATTTT.

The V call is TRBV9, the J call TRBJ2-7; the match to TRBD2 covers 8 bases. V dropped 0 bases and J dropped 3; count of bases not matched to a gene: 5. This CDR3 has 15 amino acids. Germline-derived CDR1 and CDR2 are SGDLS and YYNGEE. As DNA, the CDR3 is TGTGCCAGCAGCGTAGTAGGTAGCGGGAACTACGAGCAGTACTTC. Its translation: CASSVVGSGNYEQYF.

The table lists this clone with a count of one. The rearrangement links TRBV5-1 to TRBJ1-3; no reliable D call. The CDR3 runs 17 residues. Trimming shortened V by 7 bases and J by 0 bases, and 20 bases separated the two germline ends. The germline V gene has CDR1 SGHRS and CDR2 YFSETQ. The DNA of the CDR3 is TGCGCCAGCGCTAAAGACACCCTCGGCGCCTCTGGAAACACCATATATTTT. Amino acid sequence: CASAKDTLGASGNTIYF.

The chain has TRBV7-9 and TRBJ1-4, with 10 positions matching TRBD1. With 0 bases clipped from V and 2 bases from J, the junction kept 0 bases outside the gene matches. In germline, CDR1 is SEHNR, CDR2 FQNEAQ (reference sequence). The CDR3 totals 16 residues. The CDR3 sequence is CASSLAGQGTNEKLFF. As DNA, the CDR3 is TGTGCCAGCAGCTTAGCGGGACAGGGGACTAATGAAAAACTGTTTTTT. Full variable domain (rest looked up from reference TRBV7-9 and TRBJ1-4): DTGVSQNPRHKITKRGQNVTFRCDPISEHNRLYWYRQTLGQGPEFLTYFQNEAQLEKSRLLSDRFSAERPKGSFSTLEIQRTEQGDSAMYLCASSLAGQGTNEKLFFGSGTQLSVL.

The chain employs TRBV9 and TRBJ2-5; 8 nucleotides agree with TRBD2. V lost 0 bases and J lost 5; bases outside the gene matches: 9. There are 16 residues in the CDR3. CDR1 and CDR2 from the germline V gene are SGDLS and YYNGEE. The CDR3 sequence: CASSVGGAGAIETQYF. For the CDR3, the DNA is TGTGCCAGCAGCGTAGGGGGAGCGGGAGCGATCGAGACCCAGTACTTC.

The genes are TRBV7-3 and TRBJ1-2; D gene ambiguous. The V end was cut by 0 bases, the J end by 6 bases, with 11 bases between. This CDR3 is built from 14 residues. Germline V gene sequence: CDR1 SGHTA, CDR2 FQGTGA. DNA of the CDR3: TGTGCCAGCAGCTTAACGGGCCAGGACCATGGCTACACCTTC. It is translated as CASSLTGQDHGYTF.

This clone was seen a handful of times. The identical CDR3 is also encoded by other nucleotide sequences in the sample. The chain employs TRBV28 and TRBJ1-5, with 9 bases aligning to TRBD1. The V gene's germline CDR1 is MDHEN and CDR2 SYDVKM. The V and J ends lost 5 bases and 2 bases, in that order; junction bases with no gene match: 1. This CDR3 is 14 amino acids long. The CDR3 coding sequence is TGTGCCAGCAGTAGGGACAGGGGCAATCAGCCCCAGCATTTT. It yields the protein CASSRDRGNQPQHF.

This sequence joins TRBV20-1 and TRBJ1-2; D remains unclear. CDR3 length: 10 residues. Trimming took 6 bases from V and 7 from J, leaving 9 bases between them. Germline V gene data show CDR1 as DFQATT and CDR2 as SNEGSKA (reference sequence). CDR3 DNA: TGCAGTGCCCTCGACCTTGGCTACACCTTC. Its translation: CSALDLGYTF.

The CDR3 DNA sequence: TGTGCCAGCAGTTTATCGGCTAGGGGGGTCGCTGAAGCTTTCTTT. Translation: CASSLSARGVAEAFF. The chain recombines TRBV27 with TRBJ1-1, with D possibly being TRBD1 (6 bases). The V end was cut by 0 bases, the J end by 6 bases, with 14 bases between. This CDR3 region has 15 residues. The germline gives CDR1 MNHEY, CDR2 SMNVEV (reference sequence).

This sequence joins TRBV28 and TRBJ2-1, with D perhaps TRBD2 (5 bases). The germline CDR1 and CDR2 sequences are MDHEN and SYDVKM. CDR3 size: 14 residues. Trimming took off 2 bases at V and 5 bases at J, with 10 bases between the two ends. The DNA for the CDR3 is TGTGCCAGCAGTTTAGGCGGGCCCCACAATGAGCAGTTCTTC. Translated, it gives CASSLGGPHNEQFF.

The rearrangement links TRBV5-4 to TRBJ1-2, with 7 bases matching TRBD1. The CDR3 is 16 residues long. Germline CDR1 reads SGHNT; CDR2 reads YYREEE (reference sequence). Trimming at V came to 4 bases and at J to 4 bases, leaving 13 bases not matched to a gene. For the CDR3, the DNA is TGTGCCAGCAGCAAACCCCCCGGGACAGAGCTCTATGGCTACACCTTC. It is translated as CASSKPPGTELYGYTF.

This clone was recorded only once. CDR3: CASGPRDTQYF. Written as DNA, the CDR3 is TGTGCCAGCGGACCACGAGATACGCAGTATTTT. This chain uses TRBV6-5 with TRBJ2-3; no clear D. This CDR3 contains 11 residues. Germline CDR1 reads MNHEY; CDR2 reads SVGAGI. V was clipped by 8 bases and J by 5 bases, with 8 bases between them.